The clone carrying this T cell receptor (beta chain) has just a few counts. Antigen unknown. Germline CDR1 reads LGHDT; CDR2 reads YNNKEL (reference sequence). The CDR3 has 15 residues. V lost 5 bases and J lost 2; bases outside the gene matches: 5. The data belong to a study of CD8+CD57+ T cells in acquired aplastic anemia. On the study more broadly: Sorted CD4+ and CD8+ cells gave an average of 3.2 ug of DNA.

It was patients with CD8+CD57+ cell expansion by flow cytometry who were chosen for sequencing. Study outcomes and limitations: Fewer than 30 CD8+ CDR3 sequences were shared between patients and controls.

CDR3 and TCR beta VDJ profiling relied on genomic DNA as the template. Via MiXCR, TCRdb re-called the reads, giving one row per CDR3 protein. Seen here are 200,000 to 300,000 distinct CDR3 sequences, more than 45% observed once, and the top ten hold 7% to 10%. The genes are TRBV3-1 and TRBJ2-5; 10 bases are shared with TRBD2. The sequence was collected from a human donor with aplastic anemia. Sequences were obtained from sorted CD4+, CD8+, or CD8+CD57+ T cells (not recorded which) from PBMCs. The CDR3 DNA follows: TGTGCCAGCAGCACTACAGCGGGAGGGCAAGAGACCCAGTACTTC. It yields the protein CASSTTAGGQETQYF.